This entry lists 32 T cell receptor beta chains sequenced from one sample in a study of blood T cell repertoires in COVID-19 (dated by TCRdb to the early 2020s). The method was the immunoSEQ multiplex PCR assay. As stored in TCRdb, this immuneACCESS dataset retains in-frame rearrangements with V and J assigned. A fraction of the clones does not appear; measured against another copy, unresolved V genes explain less than half of the discrepancy, and the remainder lacks a known reason. For this sample the table gives more than 95,000 clones, of which roughly 85% were detected only once. The top ten hold 2% to 2.5% of the sample. The sample comprised peripheral blood. The receptors come from a man aged 25-40 years with acute or convalescent COVID-19.

The gene calls are TRBV9 and TRBJ1-4, with D perhaps matching TRBD1 (5 bases). Trimming stripped 4 bases from V and 0 bases from J, with 16 bases between. The CDR3 loop spans 17 amino acids. Germline V gives CDR1 SGDLS, CDR2 YYNGEE. The CDR3 loop reads CASSQGIGLATNEKLFF. CDR3 coding DNA: TGTGCCAGCAGCCAGGGAATCGGGCTCGCAACTAATGAAAAACTGTTTTTT.

The chain is built from TRBV6-5 and TRBJ2-5, with 8 nucleotides matching TRBD2. Germline lookup yields CDR1 MNHEY and CDR2 SVGAGI. This CDR3 has 14 amino acids. The V and J ends lost 7 bases and 4 bases, in that order; junction bases with no gene match: 8. The CDR3 reads CASTYSGTGETQYF. As DNA, the CDR3 is TGTGCCAGCACATATAGCGGGACCGGAGAGACCCAGTACTTC.

On this clone itself: The sample contains more than one DNA sequence encoding this CDR3. CDR3 coding DNA: TGCGCCAGCAGCTTGGGGCAGGGGAATGAAAAACTGTTTTTT. This gives the protein CASSLGQGNEKLFF. V usage is TRBV5-1 and J usage is TRBJ1-4; perhaps TRBD1 as D (6 bases). Trimming took 0 bases from V and 5 from J, leaving 8 bases between them. The CDR3 has 14 amino acids. Germline loops: CDR1 SGHRS, CDR2 YFSETQ.

In its sample, this clone was seen a few times. This chain joins TRBV2 and TRBJ1-5; TRBD1 might be the D (6 bases). The CDR3 extends over 14 amino acids. The V gene's germline CDR1 is SNHLY and CDR2 FYNNEI. V was clipped by 4 bases and J by 5 bases, with 12 bases between them. In DNA form, the CDR3 reads TGTGCCAGCAGTGCGACAGGCAGTCATCAGCCCCAGCATTTT. Residues: CASSATGSHQPQHF.

The V call is TRBV2, the J call TRBJ2-7; D is uncertain. The CDR3 contains 11 residues. The V end was cut by 6 bases, the J end by 4 bases, with 7 bases between. Germline V gene lookup returns CDR1 SNHLY and CDR2 FYNNEI. CDR3 in amino acids: CASRGEYEQYV. DNA for the CDR3: TGTGCCAGCAGGGGCGAATACGAGCAGTACGTC.

This sequence joins TRBV11-3 and TRBJ2-1; D is possibly TRBD2 (5 bases). The V gene's germline CDR1 is SGHNT and CDR2 YENEEA. This CDR3 has 13 amino acids. V was trimmed by 8 bases and J by 4 bases, leaving 12 bases between them. CDR3 residues: CASSTGGYNEQFF. For the CDR3, the DNA is TGTGCCAGCTCCACCGGCGGGTACAATGAGCAGTTCTTC.

About this clone itself: Other DNA sequences in this sample translate to the same CDR3. The rearrangement uses TRBV10-2 and TRBJ1-5; 8 nucleotides align to TRBD1. The trim removed 0 bases at V and 6 bases at J, leaving 7 bases unmatched. The CDR3 is 16 residues long. Per germline, CDR1 WSHSY and CDR2 SAAADI. The CDR3 nucleotides read TGCGCCAGCAGTGAGTCGAGACAGGGGTCGGGTCAGCCCCAGCATTTT. This sequence encodes CASSESRQGSGQPQHF.

This chain joins TRBV6-5 and TRBJ1-2; no firm D call. Looked up from germline, CDR1 is MNHEY and CDR2 is SVGAGI. The CDR3 has 13 amino acids. V was clipped by 6 bases and J by 3 bases, with 11 bases between them. The CDR3 region has the DNA TGTGCCAGCAGCCTCTCAGGCGACTATGGCTACACCTTC. Amino acid sequence: CASSLSGDYGYTF.

The chain combines TRBV7-3 with TRBJ2-2; weak D call: TRBD2 (6 bases). Looked up from germline, CDR1 is SGHTA and CDR2 is FQGTGA. The V end lost 5 bases, the J end lost 4 bases, and 17 bases lay between the germline ends. The CDR3 consists of 16 residues. CDR3 sequence reads: CASSENTPGVTGELFF. CDR3 nucleotides: TGTGCCAGCAGCGAAAATACTCCGGGGGTCACCGGGGAGCTGTTTTTT.

V is TRBV7-2 and J is TRBJ2-1; TRBD2 matches 8 bases. Trimming removed 4 bases from V and 3 bases from J; junction bases left unmatched: 8. Germline loops: CDR1 SGHTA, CDR2 FQGNSA. The CDR3 totals 16 residues. The CDR3 region has the DNA TGTGCCAGCAGCTCCCTTGGCGGGGGGAACTACAATGAGCAGTTCTTC. Translating gives CASSSLGGGNYNEQFF.

The J gene is TRBJ2-5, the V gene TRBV5-4; 12 bases match TRBD2. Germline CDR1 SGHNT, CDR2 YYREEE (reference sequence). The V segment lost 4 bases and the J segment 3 bases; nucleotides outside the gene matches: 4. This CDR3 region has 15 residues. This CDR3 is CASSPGLAGKETQYF. The CDR3 DNA sequence: TGTGCCAGCAGCCCCGGACTAGCGGGGAAAGAGACCCAGTACTTC.

The chain couples TRBV3-1 (or the pseudogene TRBV3-2) to TRBJ1-2, with 7 bases identical to TRBD1. The V and J ends lost 4 bases and 4 bases, in that order; junction bases with no gene match: 6. Looked up from germline, CDR1 is LGHDT and CDR2 is YNNKEL (reference sequence). CDR3 length: 14 amino acids. The CDR3 loop is CASSPTGPPYGYTF. For the CDR3, the DNA is TGTGCCAGCAGCCCGACAGGGCCTCCCTATGGCTACACCTTC.

This chain uses TRBV6-5 with TRBJ2-1, with no clear D. Germline V gene data show CDR1 as MNHEY and CDR2 as SVGAGI. The CDR3 extends over 15 amino acids. V was cut by 2 bases and J by 3 bases, with 11 bases left in between. The CDR3 DNA reads as TGTGCCAGCAGTTACGAGAGTCCCAACTACAATGAGCAGTTCTTC. It specifies CASSYESPNYNEQFF.

This clone was recorded once. V is TRBV10-3 and J is TRBJ1-5, with D maybe TRBD1 (5 bases). The CDR3 contains 16 residues. Trimming cost V 0 bases and J 1 base, with 10 bases left between them. Germline V gene data show CDR1 as ENHRY and CDR2 as SYGVKD. The CDR3 protein is CAISESIRASNQPQHF. CDR3 sequence (DNA): TGTGCCATCAGTGAGTCCATCAGGGCGAGCAATCAGCCCCAGCATTTT.

This chain links TRBV6-5 with TRBJ1-4; the match to TRBD1 covers 8 bases. Per the germline V gene, CDR1 is MNHEY and CDR2 is SVGAGI. The J segment lost 1 base and the V segment lost 5 bases, leaving 0 bases of the junction unmatched. The CDR3 runs to 14 residues. The CDR3: CASSTGGTNEKLFF. The CDR3, as DNA: TGTGCCAGCAGTACAGGGGGAACTAATGAAAAACTGTTTTTT.

The chain links TRBV29-1 to TRBJ1-1; a weak D match, TRBD1 (6 bases). The germline V gene has CDR1 SQVTM and CDR2 ANQGSEA. This CDR3 has 12 residues. V lost 7 bases and J lost 7, with 16 bases in between. The CDR3 DNA reads TGCAGCGCTAGGGGGACCCGAATTGAAGCTTTCTTT. Encoded protein: CSARGTRIEAFF.

The CDR3: CASMGRASGSNNEQFF. DNA for the CDR3: TGTGCCAGTATGGGTCGGGCTAGCGGGAGCAACAATGAGCAGTTCTTC. The chain combines TRBV19 with TRBJ2-1, with 10 positions matching TRBD2. The CDR3 runs to 16 residues. Germline trimming cut 7 bases from V and 5 bases from J; bases unmatched to any gene: 11. The germline V gene encodes CDR1 LNHDA and CDR2 SQIVND (reference sequence).

This clone has more than one count but fewer than ten. The chain has TRBV3-1 (or the pseudogene TRBV3-2) and TRBJ1-3; 7 bases fit TRBD1. The J segment lost 2 bases and the V segment lost 1 base, leaving 2 bases of the junction unmatched. Germline V gives CDR1 LGHDT, CDR2 YNNKEL (reference sequence). The CDR3 runs 15 residues. The CDR3 DNA sequence: TGTGCCAGCAGCCAAGTAGGGGGCACTGGAAACACCATATATTTT. Its translation is CASSQVGGTGNTIYF.

This chain joins TRBV28 and TRBJ1-2, with D unresolved. CDR1 MDHEN and CDR2 SYDVKM come from the germline V gene. V was clipped by 7 bases and J by 4 bases, with 13 bases between them. The CDR3 sequence is 13 residues long. CDR3 sequence reads: CASTSGGVYGYTF. In DNA, the CDR3 is TGTGCCAGCACCTCTGGAGGTGTCTATGGCTACACCTTC.

The chain combines TRBV27 with TRBJ2-7; possible D gene TRBD1, 5 bases. CDR1 and CDR2 (germline): MNHEY, SMNVEV (reference sequence). The CDR3 contains 14 residues. Trimming stripped 3 bases from V and 2 bases from J, with 11 bases between. CDR3 sequence reads: CASSFVGATYEQYF. Written as DNA, the CDR3 is TGTGCCAGCAGTTTCGTTGGGGCCACCTACGAGCAGTACTTC.

In its sample, this clone was seen a few times. In nucleotides, the CDR3 is TGTGCCAGCAGTCGGGGGGACAGGGCCCAGCCCCAGCATTTT. It yields the protein CASSRGDRAQPQHF. The chain uses TRBV6-2 or TRBV6-3 and TRBJ1-5; 9 bases map to TRBD1. Germline V gene lookup returns CDR1 MNHEY and CDR2 SVGEGT. The CDR3 sequence is 14 residues long. J gave up 7 bases and V 5 bases, and 6 bases lay outside the gene matches.

The gene calls are TRBV5-6 and TRBJ2-7; 8 nucleotides align to TRBD1. CDR1 is SGHDT and CDR2 is YYEEEE in the germline V gene. V shed 3 bases and J 9 bases; nucleotides not matched to a gene: 14. The CDR3 covers 15 residues. CDR3 coding DNA: TGTGCCAGCAGCTCCCAGGGGGCAGGGCCCCTTCCGCAGTACTTC. This sequence encodes CASSSQGAGPLPQYF.

This clone occurred once. Written as DNA, the CDR3 is TGTGCCAGCAGTGAACTGGCTGAGCAGTTCTTC. Residues: CASSELAEQFF. The rearrangement links TRBV2 to TRBJ2-1; D is uncertain. The V and J ends lost 2 bases and 9 bases respectively, with 5 bases between them. This CDR3 region has 11 residues. CDR1 and CDR2 from the germline V gene are SNHLY and FYNNEI.

The chain is built from TRBV7-9 and TRBJ2-7; D unresolved. The V and J ends lost 1 base and 3 bases respectively, with 19 bases between them. The CDR3 totals 17 residues. CDR1 and CDR2 from the germline V gene are SEHNR and FQNEAQ (reference sequence). Written as DNA, the CDR3 is TGTGCCAGCAGCTTAGTGGAAATAGCCAGCCGAGACTACGAGCAGTACTTC. Protein product: CASSLVEIASRDYEQYF.

The genes are TRBV29-1 and TRBJ2-4; 12 bases line up with TRBD1. Germline V CDR1 and CDR2: SQVTM, ANQGSEA. The V and J ends lost 6 bases and 6 bases, in that order; junction bases with no gene match: 3. The CDR3 runs to 13 residues. The CDR3 sequence: CSVSGQGANIQYF. The CDR3 region has the DNA TGCAGCGTCTCGGGACAGGGGGCAAACATTCAGTACTTC.

The chain employs TRBV27 and TRBJ1-5; D unresolved. V shed 3 bases and J shed 6 bases, with 12 bases lying between them. CDR3 length: 14 residues. Germline values: CDR1 MNHEY, CDR2 SMNVEV (reference sequence). CDR3: CASSFLLPGQPQHF. CDR3 sequence (DNA): TGTGCCAGCAGTTTTCTACTCCCAGGTCAGCCCCAGCATTTT.

The chain recombines TRBV20-1 with TRBJ2-1; TRBD1 is a possible D gene (6 bases). CDR3 size: 11 residues. The V gene lost 4 bases and the J gene lost 9 bases, with 10 bases spanning the gap. Germline CDR1 reads DFQATT; CDR2 reads SNEGSKA (reference sequence). CDR3 DNA: TGCAGTGCTACTCAAGGGGGTGAGCAGTTCTTC. Its protein is CSATQGGEQFF.

The V and J genes are TRBV2 and TRBJ2-1; D not resolved. Germline V gene data show CDR1 as SNHLY and CDR2 as FYNNEI. The CDR3 runs 14 residues. V was trimmed by 4 bases and J by 2 bases, leaving 9 bases between them. This CDR3 is CASSVAYPYNEQFF. CDR3 coding DNA: TGTGCCAGCAGTGTGGCTTACCCCTACAATGAGCAGTTCTTC.

CDR3 DNA: TGTGCCAGCAGCGCCGGACTAGCGGGGGCGGTGCAAGAGACCCAGTACTTC. This translates into CASSAGLAGAVQETQYF. The V and J genes are TRBV7-3 and TRBJ2-5; 13 bases are shared with TRBD2. V dropped 5 bases and J dropped 2; count of bases not matched to a gene: 8. The germline gives CDR1 SGHTA, CDR2 FQGTGA. The CDR3 has 17 amino acids.

The chain couples TRBV27 to TRBJ1-2, with a possible D match to TRBD1 (6 bases). Germline V gene sequence: CDR1 MNHEY, CDR2 SMNVEV (reference sequence). V dropped 5 bases and J dropped 7 bases, with 14 bases sitting between them. CDR3 length: 13 residues. The CDR3 spells CASSLQGYGGYTF. CDR3 in DNA: TGTGCCAGCAGTCTACAGGGTTATGGTGGCTACACCTTC.

The chain links TRBV10-1 to TRBJ2-2; D is ambiguous. V lost 8 bases, J lost 7 bases, and 11 bases lay in between. The germline V gene encodes CDR1 WNHNN and CDR2 SYGVQD (reference sequence). There are 12 residues in the CDR3. The CDR3 region is CASGSPGGELFF. CDR3 nucleotide sequence: TGCGCCAGCGGTTCCCCAGGCGGGGAGCTGTTTTTT.

The J gene is TRBJ1-2, the V gene TRBV7-9; 8 positions agree with TRBD1. V shed 0 bases and J 4 bases; nucleotides not matched to a gene: 1. Germline V gives CDR1 SEHNR, CDR2 FQNEAQ (reference sequence). This CDR3 spans 14 amino acids. CDR3 nucleotide sequence: TGTGCCAGCAGCTTAGCCGGGACAGGCTATGGCTACACCTTC. It is translated as CASSLAGTGYGYTF.